This T cell receptor (beta chain) is drawn from a study of T cell changes during pregnancy in multiple sclerosis. TCRdb's table, derived via immunoSEQ multiplex PCR, lists solely in-frame clones and lacks some. This table has some 59,000 clones, about 89% appearing once. The V gene's germline CDR1 is ENHRY and CDR2 SYGVKD. The CDR3 sequence is 15 residues long. J gave up 7 bases and V 3 bases, and 1 base lay outside the gene matches. The sequence was collected from a female donor with multiple sclerosis, enrolled in a pregnancy study. The chain has TRBV10-3 and TRBJ2-1; 15 bases align to TRBD2. The sequencing here drew on peripheral blood, taken in the first trimester of pregnancy. The CDR3 sequence is CAISEGLAGGNEQFF. CDR3 in DNA: TGTGCCATCAGTGAAGGACTAGCGGGAGGGAATGAGCAGTTCTTC.